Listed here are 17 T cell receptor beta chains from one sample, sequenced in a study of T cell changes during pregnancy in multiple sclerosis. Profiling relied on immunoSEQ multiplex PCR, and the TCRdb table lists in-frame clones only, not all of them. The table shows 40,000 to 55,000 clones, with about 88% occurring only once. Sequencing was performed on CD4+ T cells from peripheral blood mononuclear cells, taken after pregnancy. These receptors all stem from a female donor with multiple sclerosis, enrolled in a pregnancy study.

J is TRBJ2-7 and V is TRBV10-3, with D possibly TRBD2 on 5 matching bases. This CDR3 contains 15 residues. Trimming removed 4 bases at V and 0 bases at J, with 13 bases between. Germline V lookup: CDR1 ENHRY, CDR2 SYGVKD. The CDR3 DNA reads TGTGCCATCAGTGGTAGCGTCAGGAACTCCTACGAGCAGTACTTC. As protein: CAISGSVRNSYEQYF.

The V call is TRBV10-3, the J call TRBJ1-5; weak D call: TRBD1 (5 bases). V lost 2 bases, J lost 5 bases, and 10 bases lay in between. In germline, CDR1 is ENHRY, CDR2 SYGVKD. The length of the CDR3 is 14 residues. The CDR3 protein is CAISEMGRDQPQHF. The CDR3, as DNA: TGTGCCATCAGTGAGATGGGCAGGGATCAGCCCCAGCATTTT.

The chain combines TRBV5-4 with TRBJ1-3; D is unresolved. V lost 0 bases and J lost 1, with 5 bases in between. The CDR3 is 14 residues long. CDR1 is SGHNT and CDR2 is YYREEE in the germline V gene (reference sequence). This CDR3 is CASSLDSSGNTIYF. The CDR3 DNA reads TGTGCCAGCAGCTTGGACAGTTCTGGAAACACCATATATTTT.

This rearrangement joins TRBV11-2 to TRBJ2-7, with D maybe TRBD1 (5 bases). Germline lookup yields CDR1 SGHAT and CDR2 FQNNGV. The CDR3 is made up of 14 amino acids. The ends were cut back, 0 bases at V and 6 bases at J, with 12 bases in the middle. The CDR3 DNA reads TGTGCCAGCAGCTTAGACTTGACAGCTTTCGAGCAGTACTTC. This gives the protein CASSLDLTAFEQYF.

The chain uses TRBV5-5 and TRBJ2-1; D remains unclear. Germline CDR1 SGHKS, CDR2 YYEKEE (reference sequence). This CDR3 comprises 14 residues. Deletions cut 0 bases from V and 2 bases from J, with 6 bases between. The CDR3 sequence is CASSLGPAYNEQFF. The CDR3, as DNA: TGTGCCAGCAGCTTGGGCCCAGCCTACAATGAGCAGTTCTTC.

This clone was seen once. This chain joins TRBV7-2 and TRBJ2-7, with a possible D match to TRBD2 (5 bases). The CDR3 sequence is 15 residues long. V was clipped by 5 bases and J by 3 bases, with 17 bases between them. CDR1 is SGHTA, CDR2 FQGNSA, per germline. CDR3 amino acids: CASSRGGSQGYEQYF. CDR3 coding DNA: TGTGCCAGCAGCCGAGGAGGTTCACAAGGCTACGAGCAGTACTTC.

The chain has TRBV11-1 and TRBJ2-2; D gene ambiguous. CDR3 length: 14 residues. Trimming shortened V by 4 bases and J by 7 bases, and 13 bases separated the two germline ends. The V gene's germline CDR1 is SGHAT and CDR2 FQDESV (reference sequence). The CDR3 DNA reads TGTGCCAGCAGCTCCCCCTGGTCCGGCGGGGAGCTGTTTTTT. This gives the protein CASSSPWSGGELFF.

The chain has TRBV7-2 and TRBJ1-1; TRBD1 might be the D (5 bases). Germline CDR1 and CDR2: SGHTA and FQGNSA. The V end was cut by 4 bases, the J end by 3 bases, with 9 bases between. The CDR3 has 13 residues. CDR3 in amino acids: CASSWGEDTEAFF. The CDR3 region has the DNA TGTGCCAGCAGCTGGGGGGAGGACACTGAAGCTTTCTTT.

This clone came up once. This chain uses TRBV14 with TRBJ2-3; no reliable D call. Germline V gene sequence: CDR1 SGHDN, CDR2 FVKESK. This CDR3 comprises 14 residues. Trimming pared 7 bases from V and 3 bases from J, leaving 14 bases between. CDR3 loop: CASTPGFGTDTQYF. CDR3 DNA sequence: TGTGCCAGCACCCCAGGATTTGGGACAGATACGCAGTATTTT. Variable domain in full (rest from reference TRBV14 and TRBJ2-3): EAGVTQFPSHSVIEKGQTVTLRCDPISGHDNLYWYRRVMGKEIKFLLHFVKESKQDESGMPNNRFLAERTGGTYSTLKVQPAELEDSGVYFCASTPGFGTDTQYFGPGTRLTVL.

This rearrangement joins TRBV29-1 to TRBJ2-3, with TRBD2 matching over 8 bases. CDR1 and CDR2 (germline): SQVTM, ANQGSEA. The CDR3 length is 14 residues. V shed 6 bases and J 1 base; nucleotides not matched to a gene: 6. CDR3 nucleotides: TGCAGCGTCCAGCGGGAGTCGGGCACAGATACGCAGTATTTT. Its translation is CSVQRESGTDTQYF.

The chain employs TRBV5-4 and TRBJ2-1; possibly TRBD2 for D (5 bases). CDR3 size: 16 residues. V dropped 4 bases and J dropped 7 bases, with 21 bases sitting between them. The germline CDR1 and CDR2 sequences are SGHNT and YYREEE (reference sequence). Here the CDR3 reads CASSESTSTRVNEQFF. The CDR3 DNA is TGTGCCAGCAGCGAATCAACTAGTACGAGGGTGAATGAGCAGTTCTTC.

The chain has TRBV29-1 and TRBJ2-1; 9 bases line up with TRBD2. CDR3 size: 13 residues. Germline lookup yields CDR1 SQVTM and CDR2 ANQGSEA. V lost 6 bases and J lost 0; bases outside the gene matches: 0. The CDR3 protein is CSVTSGSYNEQFF. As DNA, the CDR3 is TGCAGCGTGACTAGCGGCTCCTACAATGAGCAGTTCTTC.

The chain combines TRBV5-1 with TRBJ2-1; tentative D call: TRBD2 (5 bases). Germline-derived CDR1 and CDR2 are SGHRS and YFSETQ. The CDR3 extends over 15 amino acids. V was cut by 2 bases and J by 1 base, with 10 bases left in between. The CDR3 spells CASSLSPGSYNEQFF. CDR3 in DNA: TGCGCCAGCAGCTTAAGTCCGGGATCCTACAATGAGCAGTTCTTC.

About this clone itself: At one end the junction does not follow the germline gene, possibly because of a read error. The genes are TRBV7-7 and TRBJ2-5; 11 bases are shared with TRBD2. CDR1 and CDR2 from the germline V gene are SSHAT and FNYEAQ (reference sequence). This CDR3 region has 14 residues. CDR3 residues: CASSSGTSGETQYF. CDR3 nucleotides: TGTGCTAGCAGCTCTGGGACTAGCGGAGAGACCCAGTACTTC.

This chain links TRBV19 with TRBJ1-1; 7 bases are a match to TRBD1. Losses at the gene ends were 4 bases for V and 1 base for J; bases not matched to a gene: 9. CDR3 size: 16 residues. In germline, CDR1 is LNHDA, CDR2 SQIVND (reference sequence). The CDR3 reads CASSNYLQGKNTEAFF. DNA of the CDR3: TGTGCCAGTAGTAACTACCTACAGGGGAAGAACACTGAAGCTTTCTTT.

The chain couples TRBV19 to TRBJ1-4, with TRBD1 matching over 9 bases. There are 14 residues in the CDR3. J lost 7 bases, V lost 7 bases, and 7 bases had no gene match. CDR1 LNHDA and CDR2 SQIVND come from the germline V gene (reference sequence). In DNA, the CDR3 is TGTGCCAGTACCGGGGACAGGGTGGGTGAAAAACTGTTTTTT. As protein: CASTGDRVGEKLFF.

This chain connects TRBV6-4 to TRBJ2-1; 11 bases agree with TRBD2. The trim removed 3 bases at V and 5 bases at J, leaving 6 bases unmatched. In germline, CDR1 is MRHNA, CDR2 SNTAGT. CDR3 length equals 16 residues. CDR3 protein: CASSDPSLAGDNEQFF. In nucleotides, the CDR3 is TGTGCCAGCAGTGATCCCTCACTAGCGGGAGACAATGAGCAGTTCTTC.